A selection of T cell receptor beta chains follows, all from one sample in a study of shared clonotypes between healthy human individuals. Measured with immunoSEQ multiplex PCR; TCRdb has only the in-frame clones, and not every one. Of about 1.1 million clones listed, 70% to 85% were seen once; the top ten hold approximately 0.95%. The sequenced sample consisted of memory CD4+ T cells from PBMCs. The receptor source for this set is a young man in good health. Some clones in this sample may be carry-over from other donors' samples. CDR3s include the opening cysteine and the closing phenylalanine or tryptophan. The order of the fields is J gene, CDR3 length, clone size, D gene, V gene, CDR3 DNA, CDR3 protein. The D gene is left open where the match is weak. Clone size is given for some rows only: seen once, a few or many times, or a class if the clone is expanded.

j_gene: TRBJ2-2; len: 15; abundance: .; d_gene: TRBD2; v_gene: TRBV4-2; CDR3nt: TGTGCCAGCAGTCCTAGCGGGTCTAACACCGGGGAGCTGTTTTTT; CDR3aa: CASSPSGSNTGELFF
j_gene: TRBJ1-3; len: 14; abundance: .; d_gene: .; v_gene: TRBV6-1; CDR3nt: TGTGCCAGCAGTCTACAATTTCAAGGAAACACCATATATTTT; CDR3aa: CASSLQFQGNTIYF
j_gene: TRBJ1-5; len: 13; abundance: .; d_gene: .; v_gene: TRBV6-5; CDR3nt: TGTGCCAGCAGTTACGGGCACAATCAGCCCCAGCATTTT; CDR3aa: CASSYGHNQPQHF
j_gene: TRBJ2-7; len: 15; abundance: .; d_gene: .; v_gene: TRBV2; CDR3nt: TGTGCCAGCAGTGATTCCAGGGCCCAGTGGATGAAGCAGTACTTC; CDR3aa: CASSDSRAQWMKQYF
j_gene: TRBJ1-2; len: 16; abundance: once; d_gene: TRBD1; v_gene: TRBV5-1; CDR3nt: TGCGCCAGCAGCCTTTTGGGGGACAGGAGCCTCTATGGCTACACCTTC; CDR3aa: CASSLLGDRSLYGYTF
j_gene: TRBJ1-1; len: 14; abundance: .; d_gene: .; v_gene: TRBV6-6; CDR3nt: TGTGCCAGCAGCTCCCGGGTTGAGGTGGAGGAAGCTTTCTTT; CDR3aa: CASSSRVEVEEAFF
j_gene: TRBJ2-1; len: 13; abundance: .; d_gene: TRBD1; v_gene: TRBV6-5; CDR3nt: TGTGCCAGCAGCCGGACAGGGACCAATGAGCAGTTCTTC; CDR3aa: CASSRTGTNEQFF
j_gene: TRBJ2-3; len: 16; abundance: .; d_gene: TRBD1; v_gene: TRBV15; CDR3nt: TGTGCCACCAGCAGAGCCCGGGACAGGGGCACAGATACGCAGTATTTT; CDR3aa: CATSRARDRGTDTQYF
j_gene: TRBJ1-5; len: 16; abundance: .; d_gene: .; v_gene: TRBV7-8; CDR3nt: TGTGCCAGCAGCGCGGGGGTGGGAGGGAGCAATCAGCCCCAGCATTTT; CDR3aa: CASSAGVGGSNQPQHF
j_gene: TRBJ2-5; len: 14; abundance: few; d_gene: .; v_gene: TRBV11-3; CDR3nt: TGTGCCAGCAGCCCGGGCGGCGACCAAGAGACCCAGTACTTC; CDR3aa: CASSPGGDQETQYF
j_gene: TRBJ1-2; len: 13; abundance: once; d_gene: .; v_gene: TRBV6-5; CDR3nt: TGTGCCAGCAGTCCCCGGGAGAACTATGGCTACACCTTC; CDR3aa: CASSPRENYGYTF
j_gene: TRBJ2-2; len: 14; abundance: .; d_gene: .; v_gene: TRBV18; CDR3nt: TGTGCCAGCTCACCACTGGGGCAGGACGGGGAGCTGTTTTTT; CDR3aa: CASSPLGQDGELFF
j_gene: TRBJ2-1; len: 14; abundance: .; d_gene: TRBD2; v_gene: TRBV7-3; CDR3nt: TGTGCCAGCAGGGCGACTAGCGGGAGCGATGAGCAGTTCTTC; CDR3aa: CASRATSGSDEQFF
j_gene: TRBJ2-5; len: 13; abundance: .; d_gene: TRBD1; v_gene: TRBV6-5; CDR3nt: TGTGCCAGCAGCCGACGACAGGGCGAGACCCAGTACTTC; CDR3aa: CASSRRQGETQYF
j_gene: TRBJ2-7; len: 14; abundance: .; d_gene: TRBD1; v_gene: TRBV9; CDR3nt: TGTGCCAGCAGCCCACGGACAGGGAGAGACGAGCAGTACTTC; CDR3aa: CASSPRTGRDEQYF
j_gene: TRBJ1-3; len: 14; abundance: .; d_gene: .; v_gene: TRBV2; CDR3nt: TGTGCCAGCAGTGCGGGGGGGGCCGGAAACACCATATATTTT; CDR3aa: CASSAGGAGNTIYF
j_gene: TRBJ2-7; len: 15; abundance: .; d_gene: TRBD1; v_gene: TRBV28; CDR3nt: TGTGCCAGCAGTTTATACGCGACAGGGGGCGGCGAGCAGTACTTC; CDR3aa: CASSLYATGGGEQYF
j_gene: TRBJ2-7; len: 15; abundance: .; d_gene: .; v_gene: TRBV7-9; CDR3nt: TGTGCCAGCAGCTTAGTGGCGGCATCCTCCTACGAGCAGTACTTC; CDR3aa: CASSLVAASSYEQYF
j_gene: TRBJ1-1; len: 18; abundance: .; d_gene: TRBD1; v_gene: TRBV28; CDR3nt: TGTGCCAGCAGTTTCTCCCGTCTGGCAGGGGGGATGAACACTGAAGCTTTCTTT; CDR3aa: CASSFSRLAGGMNTEAFF
j_gene: TRBJ2-1; len: 15; abundance: .; d_gene: .; v_gene: TRBV6-5; CDR3nt: TGTGCCAGCAGTTCCCTAGTTAGCTACGCCAATGAGCAGTTCTTC; CDR3aa: CASSSLVSYANEQFF
j_gene: TRBJ1-1; len: 12; abundance: .; d_gene: TRBD1; v_gene: TRBV18; CDR3nt: TGTGCCAGCTCAACCACAGGGGCTGAAGCTTTCTTT; CDR3aa: CASSTTGAEAFF
j_gene: TRBJ1-2; len: 19; abundance: .; d_gene: TRBD1; v_gene: TRBV28; CDR3nt: TGTGCCAGCAGTTCCAACCGTTGGGAGGACAGGGGGAATCGCTATGGCTACACCTTC; CDR3aa: CASSSNRWEDRGNRYGYTF
j_gene: TRBJ2-7; len: 16; abundance: once; d_gene: TRBD1; v_gene: TRBV19; CDR3nt: TGTGCCAGTAGTAGAAGCTGGGACAGAAGCTCCTACGAGCAGTACTTC; CDR3aa: CASSRSWDRSSYEQYF
j_gene: TRBJ1-2; len: 11; abundance: .; d_gene: .; v_gene: TRBV29-1; CDR3nt: TGCAGCGTTGACTGGGGAGGGGGCTACACCTTC; CDR3aa: CSVDWGGGYTF
j_gene: TRBJ2-2; len: 16; abundance: .; d_gene: TRBD2; v_gene: TRBV9; CDR3nt: TGTGCCAGCAGCCTGGGGACTAGCAAGAACACCGGGGAGCTGTTTTTT; CDR3aa: CASSLGTSKNTGELFF
j_gene: TRBJ1-2; len: 15; abundance: .; d_gene: TRBD1; v_gene: TRBV5-1; CDR3nt: TGCGCCAGCAGCTCCGAAAGACAGGGGGTACATGGCTACACCTTC; CDR3aa: CASSSERQGVHGYTF
j_gene: TRBJ1-5; len: 15; abundance: .; d_gene: TRBD1; v_gene: TRBV19; CDR3nt: TGTGCCAGTAGTGCGACAGGGCATAGCAATCAGCCCCAGCATTTT; CDR3aa: CASSATGHSNQPQHF
j_gene: TRBJ2-7; len: 12; abundance: .; d_gene: .; v_gene: TRBV28; CDR3nt: TGTGCCAGCAGTTTATCGGGGGTCGAGCAGTACTTC; CDR3aa: CASSLSGVEQYF
j_gene: TRBJ1-1; len: 13; abundance: .; d_gene: .; v_gene: TRBV28; CDR3nt: TGTGCCAGCAGACCGCGCCCGACCACTGAAGCTTTCTTT; CDR3aa: CASRPRPTTEAFF
j_gene: TRBJ2-4; len: 15; abundance: .; d_gene: .; v_gene: TRBV7-2; CDR3nt: TGTGCCAGCAGCCTAGACGGGGCAGGGAAAAACATTCAGTACTTC; CDR3aa: CASSLDGAGKNIQYF
j_gene: TRBJ2-1; len: 16; abundance: .; d_gene: .; v_gene: TRBV5-4; CDR3nt: TGTGCCAGCAGTCGGCCGGACGGCGGGCTCTACAATGAGCAGTTCTTC; CDR3aa: CASSRPDGGLYNEQFF
j_gene: TRBJ2-3; len: 18; abundance: once; d_gene: TRBD1; v_gene: TRBV9; CDR3nt: TGTGCCAGCAGCGGAAGGGACAGCTTACTTGGGAGCACAGATACGCAGTATTTT; CDR3aa: CASSGRDSLLGSTDTQYF
j_gene: TRBJ2-5; len: 15; abundance: .; d_gene: TRBD2; v_gene: TRBV5-1; CDR3nt: TGCGCCAGCAGCTCCCGACTAGCGGGGGCGGAGACCCAGTACTTC; CDR3aa: CASSSRLAGAETQYF
j_gene: TRBJ2-5; len: 14; abundance: .; d_gene: .; v_gene: TRBV9; CDR3nt: TGTGCCAGCAGCGTAGGCAGCTGGGGGGAGACCCAGTACTTC; CDR3aa: CASSVGSWGETQYF
j_gene: TRBJ1-1; len: 14; abundance: few; d_gene: .; v_gene: TRBV5-6; CDR3nt: TGTGCCAGCAGCTGGGGCGACGGTCGGACTGAAGCTTTCTTT; CDR3aa: CASSWGDGRTEAFF
j_gene: TRBJ1-5; len: 12; abundance: .; d_gene: .; v_gene: TRBV29-1; CDR3nt: TGCAGCGTTAGTGTCGGGGGACAGCCCCAGCATTTT; CDR3aa: CSVSVGGQPQHF
j_gene: TRBJ2-1; len: 16; abundance: .; d_gene: TRBD2; v_gene: TRBV9; CDR3nt: TGTGCCAGCAGCTTCAGAGGACTAGTAGTTTACAATGAGCAGTTCTTC; CDR3aa: CASSFRGLVVYNEQFF
j_gene: TRBJ2-3; len: 14; abundance: .; d_gene: TRBD2; v_gene: TRBV19; CDR3nt: TGTGCCAGTAGGTTAGCGGGAGTTACAGATACGCAGTATTTT; CDR3aa: CASRLAGVTDTQYF
j_gene: TRBJ2-7; len: 14; abundance: .; d_gene: .; v_gene: TRBV29-1; CDR3nt: TGCAGCGTGGCCGGTACGGACAACTTCTACGAGCAGTACTTC; CDR3aa: CSVAGTDNFYEQYF
j_gene: TRBJ1-1; len: 16; abundance: .; d_gene: TRBD1; v_gene: TRBV2; CDR3nt: TGTGCCAGCAGTGCACGACAATCGACAGGGTACACTGAAGCTTTCTTT; CDR3aa: CASSARQSTGYTEAFF
j_gene: TRBJ2-7; len: 12; abundance: .; d_gene: .; v_gene: TRBV7-2; CDR3nt: TGTGCCAGCAGCCATCCTTCCTACGAGCAGTACTTC; CDR3aa: CASSHPSYEQYF
j_gene: TRBJ1-1; len: 14; abundance: .; d_gene: .; v_gene: TRBV9; CDR3nt: TGTGCCAGCAGCGTAGTCATGGGGGGCACTGAAGCTTTCTTT; CDR3aa: CASSVVMGGTEAFF
j_gene: TRBJ2-1; len: 14; abundance: once; d_gene: TRBD2; v_gene: TRBV5-1; CDR3nt: TGCGCCAGCAGCGAGGGGTTAGCGGGCTATGAGCAGTTCTTC; CDR3aa: CASSEGLAGYEQFF
j_gene: TRBJ1-1; len: 12; abundance: .; d_gene: .; v_gene: TRBV5-4; CDR3nt: TGTGCCAGTCGATTCATGAACACTGAAGCTTTCTTT; CDR3aa: CASRFMNTEAFF